Presented here are 24 T cell receptor beta chains from one specimen sequenced in a study of low-dose radiotherapy and immunotherapy resistance in tumors (dated by TCRdb to between 2022 and 2023). The sample was run on an Illumina HiSeq 2500. To make first-strand cDNA, Superscript III was used along with a set of TRAV- and TRBV-specific primers so that both the TCRalpha and TCRbeta chains were covered. A roughly 20-cycle PCR with Phusion amplified the TCRs, pairing a constant-region primer with the adapter that was attached to the V primers. TCRdb's own reprocessing of the public reads used fastp at Q25 and MiXCR and kept productive beta chains. Every entry covers one CDR3 protein and lists the most common genes and DNA from its rows. The table for this sample lists 100,000 or so distinct CDR3 sequences; less than 25% of them were counted only once. Together, the top ten hold over 3.5% of the sample.

The time point label, as the study defines it: after trial treatment. Taken with the paper, the label for treatment or condition translates to: LDRT plus nivolumab, ipilimumab, low-dose cyclophosphamide and aspirin (RACIN trial). The sample was PBMCs, taken after low-dose radiotherapy plus immunotherapy. These receptors were taken from a male donor with prostate cancer.

The chain couples TRBV28 to TRBJ2-3; 7 bases align to TRBD2. The CDR3 loop spans 15 amino acids. Per germline, CDR1 MDHEN and CDR2 SYDVKM. The V and J ends lost 5 bases and 2 bases, in that order; junction bases with no gene match: 7. The CDR3 here is CASSPWDYDTDTQYF. CDR3 nucleotides: TGTGCCAGCAGTCCTTGGGACTATGACACAGATACGCAGTATTTT.

Ten or more counts support this clonotype. The rearrangement joins TRBV5-1 to TRBJ2-2; D is unclear. The V end was cut by 4 bases, the J end by 4 bases, with 11 bases between. The germline gives CDR1 SGHRS, CDR2 YFSETQ. The CDR3 covers 14 residues. As DNA, the CDR3 is TGCGCCAGCAGCATGACAAGGCCCACCGGGGAGCTGTTTTTT. As protein: CASSMTRPTGELFF.

This clonotype was recorded at least ten times. The chain carries TRBV5-6 and TRBJ2-7; 9 nucleotides align to TRBD1. The CDR3 sequence is 14 residues long. Per the germline V gene, CDR1 is SGHDT and CDR2 is YYEEEE. V was pared by 6 bases and J by 4 bases, with 8 bases of the junction left unmatched. The CDR3 region is CASMSGTGRYEQYF. CDR3 DNA: TGTGCCAGCATGAGCGGGACAGGGAGATACGAGCAGTACTTC.

The sample holds many counts of this clonotype. The chain combines TRBV4-1 with TRBJ2-5; 11 bases are shared with TRBD1. Looked up from germline, CDR1 is MGHRA and CDR2 is YSYEKL. The CDR3 covers 14 residues. J was trimmed by 2 bases and V by 4 bases; bases with no gene match: 0. CDR3 DNA: TGCGCCAGCAGCCGGGACAGGGGGCAAGAGACCCAGTACTTC. Translation: CASSRDRGQETQYF.

In its sample, this clonotype was seen many times. The J gene is TRBJ1-2, the V gene TRBV7-2; TRBD1 might be the D (6 bases). V dropped 1 base and J dropped 4 bases, with 16 bases sitting between them. Per the germline V gene, CDR1 is SGHTA and CDR2 is FQGNSA. The CDR3 totals 16 residues. The CDR3 loop reads CASSLGRVQGLYGYTF. DNA of the CDR3: TGTGCCAGCAGCTTAGGAAGGGTACAGGGCCTCTATGGCTACACCTTC.

This clonotype was observed at least ten times. At one of its ends the junction is not consistent with the germline gene, which may arise from a read error. The V gene is TRBV7-7, the J gene TRBJ2-5; D is undetermined. Germline-derived CDR1 and CDR2 are SSHAT and FNYEAQ (reference sequence). The CDR3 totals 14 residues. As DNA, the CDR3 is TGTGCTAGCAGCTTATCTACGACCCTAGGGACCCAGTACTTC. Protein: CASSLSTTLGTQYF.

This clonotype was picked up many times. This rearrangement joins TRBV2 to TRBJ2-1; D is ambiguous. CDR1 SNHLY and CDR2 FYNNEI come from the germline V gene. The ends were cut back, 4 bases at V and 0 bases at J, with 10 bases in the middle. The CDR3 totals 15 residues. In DNA, the CDR3 is TGTGCCAGCAGTGGGCGAGGAAGCTCCTACAATGAGCAGTTCTTC. Translation gives CASSGRGSSYNEQFF.

This clonotype was observed many times. V gene TRBV23-1 combines with J gene TRBJ1-5, with D possibly TRBD1 on 6 matching bases. TRBV23-1 falls under the ORF class, with uncertain function. Trimming stripped 3 bases from V and 1 base from J, with 16 bases between. The CDR3 sequence is 17 residues long. CDR3 coding DNA: TGCGCCAGCAGTCAGAAGTCCCGTGGACAGAGCAATCAGCCCCAGCATTTT. Its protein is CASSQKSRGQSNQPQHF.

This clonotype was counted ten times or more. The chain links TRBV7-2 to TRBJ2-1, with TRBD2 identical over 7 bases. CDR3 length: 14 amino acids. V trimming: 5 bases; J trimming: 4 bases; junction bases outside the gene matches: 5. Germline V CDR1 and CDR2: SGHTA, FQGNSA. The CDR3 loop reads CASSRGVVYNEQFF. The DNA for the CDR3 is TGTGCCAGCAGCCGGGGGGTAGTGTACAATGAGCAGTTCTTC. The full variable domain, with the rest looked up from reference TRBV7-2 and TRBJ2-1, is GAGVSQSPSNKVTEKGKDVELRCDPISGHTALYWYRQSLGQGLEFLIYFQGNSAPDKSGLPSDRFSAERTGGSVSTLTIQRTQQEDSAVYLCASSRGVVYNEQFFGPGTRLTVL.

This clonotype was observed at least ten times. This rearrangement joins TRBV5-1 to TRBJ2-1; 9 nucleotides align to TRBD2. V lost 0 bases to trimming and J lost 1 base; unmatched junction nucleotides: 8. The CDR3 loop spans 18 amino acids. CDR1 and CDR2 from the germline V gene are SGHRS and YFSETQ. CDR3 in amino acids: CASSLEGLAGRSYNEQFF. Here the CDR3 DNA reads TGCGCCAGCAGCTTGGAAGGTCTAGCGGGGAGGTCCTACAATGAGCAGTTCTTC.

The table lists this clonotype with many counts. J is TRBJ1-1 and V is TRBV5-6, with a tentative D call TRBD1 (5 bases). The V end was cut by 1 base, the J end by 5 bases, with 9 bases between. The CDR3 extends over 13 amino acids. CDR1 is SGHDT, CDR2 YYEEEE, per germline. The chain's CDR3 is CASSLRGVTEAFF. Here the CDR3 DNA reads TGTGCCAGCAGCTTGAGGGGTGTGACTGAAGCTTTCTTT.

In this sample, this clonotype turned up a few times. The chain has TRBV29-1 and TRBJ2-1; D is undetermined. Trimming removed 7 bases from V and 0 bases from J, with 10 bases in between. The CDR3 is 13 residues long. Germline CDR1 reads SQVTM; CDR2 reads ANQGSEA. Written as DNA, the CDR3 is TGCAGCGCCAAACAGAGCTCCTACAATGAGCAGTTCTTC. Translating gives CSAKQSSYNEQFF.

There are many counts of this clonotype. The V gene is TRBV24-1, the J gene TRBJ2-3; 7 bases match TRBD2. This CDR3 spans 15 amino acids. V lost 3 bases to trimming and J lost 2 bases; unmatched junction nucleotides: 4. Germline-derived CDR1 and CDR2 are KGHDR and SFDVKD. CDR3 bases: TGTGCCACCAGTGATACGGCGGGGGTCACAGATACGCAGTATTTT. Translation: CATSDTAGVTDTQYF.

This clonotype came up many times. The chain recombines TRBV4-1 with TRBJ2-5; 7 bases line up with TRBD1. CDR1 and CDR2 (germline): MGHRA, YSYEKL. The CDR3 loop spans 14 amino acids. V dropped 5 bases and J dropped 5; count of bases not matched to a gene: 8. This CDR3 reads CASSSSTGWETQYF. Written as DNA, the CDR3 is TGCGCCAGCAGCTCCTCGACAGGGTGGGAGACCCAGTACTTC.

This clonotype was observed many times. The J gene is TRBJ2-1, the V gene TRBV20-1; TRBD2 agrees at 9 bases. The CDR3 covers 16 residues. Trimming cost V 4 bases and J 6 bases; bases outside gene matches: 13. CDR1 and CDR2 (germline): DFQATT, SNEGSKA (reference sequence). This chain's CDR3 is CSAISGFAGGGNEQFF. The CDR3 DNA is TGCAGTGCTATATCCGGCTTCGCGGGGGGGGGCAATGAGCAGTTCTTC.

This clonotype was seen many times. The chain carries TRBV6-1 and TRBJ1-1; D is perhaps TRBD1 (5 bases). CDR1 is MNHNS and CDR2 is SASEGT in the germline V gene. V lost 0 bases, J lost 9 bases, and 14 bases lay in between. The CDR3 extends over 14 amino acids. The CDR3, as DNA: TGTGCCAGCAGTGAAGCGTTGGGGGGAAGGCAAGCTTTCTTT. Translating it yields CASSEALGGRQAFF.

This chain connects TRBV11-2 to TRBJ2-1, with a tentative D call TRBD2 (5 bases). The germline CDR1 and CDR2 sequences are SGHAT and FQNNGV. The ends were cut back, 1 base at V and 15 bases at J, with 19 bases in the middle. The CDR3 sequence is 14 residues long. Written as DNA, the CDR3 is TGTGCCAGCAGCTTAGGCGCTAGCCGCACGAGCCCGTTCTTC. This gives the protein CASSLGASRTSPFF. Supplemented by reference TRBV11-2 and TRBJ2-1, the full variable domain reads EAGVAQSPRYKIIEKRQSVAFWCNPISGHATLYWYQQILGQGPKLLIQFQNNGVVDDSQLPKDRFSAERLKGVDSTLKIQPAKLEDSAVYLCASSLGASRTSPFFGPGTRLTVL.

This clonotype was detected ten times or more. The rearrangement uses TRBV7-9 and TRBJ2-3; D possibly corresponds to TRBD2 (7 bases). Trimming cost V 7 bases and J 6 bases, with 20 bases left between them. Germline V lookup: CDR1 SEHNR, CDR2 FQNEAQ (reference sequence). The CDR3 consists of 15 residues. CDR3 nucleotide sequence: TGTGCCAGCATTGAGTGGGGGGGCTTAAAGGATACGCAGTATTTT. It translates to CASIEWGGLKDTQYF.

This clonotype was detected ten times or more. The chain employs TRBV5-6 and TRBJ1-1, with D perhaps matching TRBD1 (5 bases). The CDR3 extends over 14 amino acids. V was cut by 2 bases and J by 4 bases, with 12 bases left in between. Germline CDR1 is SGHDT and CDR2 is YYEEEE. The CDR3 protein is CASSFWGWSTEAFF. The CDR3 DNA sequence: TGTGCCAGCAGCTTCTGGGGGTGGAGCACTGAAGCTTTCTTT.

This clonotype appeared many times. The CDR3: CASSGPRTGGFVAEAFF. The CDR3 nucleotides are TGTGCCAGTAGTGGCCCGAGGACAGGTGGATTTGTGGCTGAAGCTTTCTTT. This rearrangement joins TRBV19 to TRBJ1-1, with TRBD1 matching over 7 bases. Germline V lookup: CDR1 LNHDA, CDR2 SQIVND (reference sequence). This CDR3 has 17 residues. J gave up 6 bases and V 5 bases, and 18 bases lay outside the gene matches.

This clonotype was counted at least ten times. This rearrangement joins TRBV4-1 to TRBJ2-7; tentatively, D is TRBD1 (5 bases). CDR1 and CDR2 (germline): MGHRA, YSYEKL. Trimming stripped 0 bases from V and 0 bases from J, with 21 bases between. The CDR3 consists of 19 residues. CDR3 sequence: CASSQDRTGPSGNSYEQYF. The CDR3 DNA reads as TGCGCCAGCAGCCAAGATCGTACAGGACCTAGTGGAAACTCCTACGAGCAGTACTTC.

This clonotype was detected many times. The V and J genes are TRBV16 and TRBJ1-5; D perhaps matches TRBD1 (5 bases). V lost 2 bases and J lost 4, with 15 bases in between. This CDR3 region has 16 residues. Germline V gene lookup returns CDR1 KGHSY and CDR2 FQNENV. The CDR3 coding sequence is TGTGCCAGCAGCCAAATGGCGACAGAGCAAAATCAGCCCCAGCATTTT. Translation: CASSQMATEQNQPQHF.

This clonotype was counted ten times or more. This rearrangement joins TRBV3-1 to TRBJ1-1; weak D call: TRBD1 (5 bases). The V gene's germline CDR1 is LGHDT and CDR2 YNNKEL (reference sequence). The CDR3 runs 14 residues. Deletions cut 0 bases from V and 5 bases from J, with 10 bases between. The CDR3 spells CASSQDAGNTEAFF. Written as DNA, the CDR3 is TGTGCCAGCAGCCAAGATGCAGGGAATACTGAAGCTTTCTTT.

This clonotype has at least ten counts. The CDR3 region is CASSIDRRETQYF. CDR3 sequence (DNA): TGTGCCAGTAGTATCGACCGGAGGGAGACCCAGTACTTC. The chain has TRBV19 and TRBJ2-5; D may be TRBD2 (5 bases). Trimming pared 3 bases from V and 5 bases from J, leaving 10 bases between. This CDR3 has 13 residues. Germline V lookup: CDR1 LNHDA, CDR2 SQIVND (reference sequence).